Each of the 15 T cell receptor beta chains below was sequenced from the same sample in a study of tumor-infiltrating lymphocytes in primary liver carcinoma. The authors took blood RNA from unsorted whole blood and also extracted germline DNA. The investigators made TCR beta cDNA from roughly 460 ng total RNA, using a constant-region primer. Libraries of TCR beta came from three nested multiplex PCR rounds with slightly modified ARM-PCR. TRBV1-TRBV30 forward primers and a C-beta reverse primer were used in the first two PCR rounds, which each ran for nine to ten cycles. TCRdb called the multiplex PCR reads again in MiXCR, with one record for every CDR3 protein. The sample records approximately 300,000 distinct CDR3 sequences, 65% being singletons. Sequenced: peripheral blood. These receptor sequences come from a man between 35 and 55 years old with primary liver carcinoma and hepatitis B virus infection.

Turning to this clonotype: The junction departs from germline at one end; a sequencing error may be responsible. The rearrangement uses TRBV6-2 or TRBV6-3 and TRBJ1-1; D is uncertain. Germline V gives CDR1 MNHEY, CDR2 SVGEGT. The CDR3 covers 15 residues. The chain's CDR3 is CANSYGFPGNTEAFF. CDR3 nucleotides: TGTGCCAACAGTTACGGTTTTCCGGGGAACACTGAAGCTTTCTTT.

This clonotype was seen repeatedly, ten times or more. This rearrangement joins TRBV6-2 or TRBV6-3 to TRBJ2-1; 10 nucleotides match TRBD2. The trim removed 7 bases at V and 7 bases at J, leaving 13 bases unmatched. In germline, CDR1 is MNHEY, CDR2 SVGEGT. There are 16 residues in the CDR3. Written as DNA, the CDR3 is TGTGCCAGCATCGCAGCGGGAGGGCCTAACGGGAATGAGCAGTTCTTC. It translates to CASIAAGGPNGNEQFF.

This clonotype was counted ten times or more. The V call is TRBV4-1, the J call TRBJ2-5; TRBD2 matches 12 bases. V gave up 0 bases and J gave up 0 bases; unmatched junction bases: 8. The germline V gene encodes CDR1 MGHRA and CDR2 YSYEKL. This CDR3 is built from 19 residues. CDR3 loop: CASSQDPGLAGADQETQYF. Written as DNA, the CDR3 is TGCGCCAGCAGCCAAGACCCGGGACTAGCGGGTGCCGACCAAGAGACCCAGTACTTC.

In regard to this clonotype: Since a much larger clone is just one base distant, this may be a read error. The CDR3 bases are TGTGCCAGCAGTTACTTAGGCGGGGGACAGCCCCAGCATTTT. This sequence encodes CASSYLGGGQPQHF. The rearrangement joins TRBV6-6 to TRBJ1-5; weak D call: TRBD1 (5 bases). Between the trimmed V and J ends, which lost 1 base and 7 bases, there was a span of 11 bases. The CDR3 is 14 amino acids. Germline CDR1 reads MNHNY; CDR2 reads SVGAGI (reference sequence).

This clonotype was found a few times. Here the CDR3 DNA reads TGCGCCAGCAGCTTGGATACTAGCGGCACAGATACGCAGTATTTT. Its translation is CASSLDTSGTDTQYF. The rearrangement joins TRBV5-1 to TRBJ2-3; the match to TRBD2 covers 7 bases. J lost 1 base, V lost 0 bases, and 2 bases had no gene match. In germline, CDR1 is SGHRS, CDR2 YFSETQ. The CDR3 totals 15 residues.

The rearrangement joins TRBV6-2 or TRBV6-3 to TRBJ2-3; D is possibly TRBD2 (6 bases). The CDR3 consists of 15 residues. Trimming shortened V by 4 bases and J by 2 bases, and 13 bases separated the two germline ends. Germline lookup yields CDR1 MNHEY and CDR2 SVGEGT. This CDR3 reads CASSSPGSYTDTQYF. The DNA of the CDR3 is TGTGCCAGCAGTTCACCCGGGAGCTACACAGATACGCAGTATTTT.

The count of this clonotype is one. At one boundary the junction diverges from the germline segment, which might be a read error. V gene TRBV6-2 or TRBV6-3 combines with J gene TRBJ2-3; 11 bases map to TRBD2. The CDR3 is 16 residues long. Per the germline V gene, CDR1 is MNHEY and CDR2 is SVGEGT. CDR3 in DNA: TGTACCAGCAGTTACTTAGCGGGAGGGCCGACAGATACGCAGTATTTT. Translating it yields CTSSYLAGGPTDTQYF.

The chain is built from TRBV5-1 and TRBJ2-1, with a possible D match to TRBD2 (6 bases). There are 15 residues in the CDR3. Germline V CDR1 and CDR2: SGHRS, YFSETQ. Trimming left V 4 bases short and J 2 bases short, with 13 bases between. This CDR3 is CASSRGTEPYNEQFF. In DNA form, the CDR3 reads TGCGCCAGCAGCCGGGGGACGGAGCCCTACAATGAGCAGTTCTTC.

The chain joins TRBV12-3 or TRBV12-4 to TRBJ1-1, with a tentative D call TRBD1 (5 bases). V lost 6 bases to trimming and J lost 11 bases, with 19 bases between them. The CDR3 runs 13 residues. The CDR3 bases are TGTGCCAGCAGCCTCGATTCAAGGGGAGGCGCTTTCTTT. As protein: CASSLDSRGGAFF.

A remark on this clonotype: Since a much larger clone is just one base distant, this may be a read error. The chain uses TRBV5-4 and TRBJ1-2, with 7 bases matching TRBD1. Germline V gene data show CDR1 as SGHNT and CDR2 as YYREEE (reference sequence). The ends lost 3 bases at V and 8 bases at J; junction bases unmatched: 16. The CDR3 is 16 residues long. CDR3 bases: TGTGCCAGCAGCTGGGATTCGGGACAGCGCCTAGGGGGCTACACCTTC. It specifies CASSWDSGQRLGGYTF.

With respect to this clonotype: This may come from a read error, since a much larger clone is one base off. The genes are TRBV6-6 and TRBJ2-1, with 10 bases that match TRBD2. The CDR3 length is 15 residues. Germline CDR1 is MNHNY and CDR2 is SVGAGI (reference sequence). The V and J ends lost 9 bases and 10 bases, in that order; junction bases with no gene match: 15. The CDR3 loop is CARSPTSGVLREQFF. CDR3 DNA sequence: TGTGCCAGGAGTCCCACTAGCGGGGTGCTTAGGGAGCAGTTCTTC.

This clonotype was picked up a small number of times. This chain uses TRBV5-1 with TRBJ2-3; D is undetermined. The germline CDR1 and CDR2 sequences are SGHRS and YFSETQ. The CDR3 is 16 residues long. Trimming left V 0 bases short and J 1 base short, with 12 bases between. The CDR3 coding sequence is TGCGCCAGCAGCTTGGCCGGTACGCCTGGCACAGATACGCAGTATTTT. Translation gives CASSLAGTPGTDTQYF.

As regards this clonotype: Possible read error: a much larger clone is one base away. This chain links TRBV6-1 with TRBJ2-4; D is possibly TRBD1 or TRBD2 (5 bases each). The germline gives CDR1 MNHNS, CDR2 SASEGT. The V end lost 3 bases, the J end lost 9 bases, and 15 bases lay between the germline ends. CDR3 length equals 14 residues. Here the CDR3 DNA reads TGTGCCAGCAGTGACGGGGCTCCTCGGGGCATTCAGTACTTC. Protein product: CASSDGAPRGIQYF.

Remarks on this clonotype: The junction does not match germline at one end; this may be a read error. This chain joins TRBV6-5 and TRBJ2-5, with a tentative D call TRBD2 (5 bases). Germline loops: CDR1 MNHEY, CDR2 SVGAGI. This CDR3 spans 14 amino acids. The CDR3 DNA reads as TGCGTCAGCAGTACTCCCAGCGGTACAAAGACCCAGTACTTC. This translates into CVSSTPSGTKTQYF.

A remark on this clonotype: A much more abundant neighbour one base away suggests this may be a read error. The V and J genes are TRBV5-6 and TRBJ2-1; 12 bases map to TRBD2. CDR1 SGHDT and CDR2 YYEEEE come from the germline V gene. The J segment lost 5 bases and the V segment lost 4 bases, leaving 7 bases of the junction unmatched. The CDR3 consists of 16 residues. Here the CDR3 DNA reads TGTGCCAGCAGCCGACTAGCGGGAGCCCCCCACAATGAGCAGTTCTTC. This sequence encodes CASSRLAGAPHNEQFF.